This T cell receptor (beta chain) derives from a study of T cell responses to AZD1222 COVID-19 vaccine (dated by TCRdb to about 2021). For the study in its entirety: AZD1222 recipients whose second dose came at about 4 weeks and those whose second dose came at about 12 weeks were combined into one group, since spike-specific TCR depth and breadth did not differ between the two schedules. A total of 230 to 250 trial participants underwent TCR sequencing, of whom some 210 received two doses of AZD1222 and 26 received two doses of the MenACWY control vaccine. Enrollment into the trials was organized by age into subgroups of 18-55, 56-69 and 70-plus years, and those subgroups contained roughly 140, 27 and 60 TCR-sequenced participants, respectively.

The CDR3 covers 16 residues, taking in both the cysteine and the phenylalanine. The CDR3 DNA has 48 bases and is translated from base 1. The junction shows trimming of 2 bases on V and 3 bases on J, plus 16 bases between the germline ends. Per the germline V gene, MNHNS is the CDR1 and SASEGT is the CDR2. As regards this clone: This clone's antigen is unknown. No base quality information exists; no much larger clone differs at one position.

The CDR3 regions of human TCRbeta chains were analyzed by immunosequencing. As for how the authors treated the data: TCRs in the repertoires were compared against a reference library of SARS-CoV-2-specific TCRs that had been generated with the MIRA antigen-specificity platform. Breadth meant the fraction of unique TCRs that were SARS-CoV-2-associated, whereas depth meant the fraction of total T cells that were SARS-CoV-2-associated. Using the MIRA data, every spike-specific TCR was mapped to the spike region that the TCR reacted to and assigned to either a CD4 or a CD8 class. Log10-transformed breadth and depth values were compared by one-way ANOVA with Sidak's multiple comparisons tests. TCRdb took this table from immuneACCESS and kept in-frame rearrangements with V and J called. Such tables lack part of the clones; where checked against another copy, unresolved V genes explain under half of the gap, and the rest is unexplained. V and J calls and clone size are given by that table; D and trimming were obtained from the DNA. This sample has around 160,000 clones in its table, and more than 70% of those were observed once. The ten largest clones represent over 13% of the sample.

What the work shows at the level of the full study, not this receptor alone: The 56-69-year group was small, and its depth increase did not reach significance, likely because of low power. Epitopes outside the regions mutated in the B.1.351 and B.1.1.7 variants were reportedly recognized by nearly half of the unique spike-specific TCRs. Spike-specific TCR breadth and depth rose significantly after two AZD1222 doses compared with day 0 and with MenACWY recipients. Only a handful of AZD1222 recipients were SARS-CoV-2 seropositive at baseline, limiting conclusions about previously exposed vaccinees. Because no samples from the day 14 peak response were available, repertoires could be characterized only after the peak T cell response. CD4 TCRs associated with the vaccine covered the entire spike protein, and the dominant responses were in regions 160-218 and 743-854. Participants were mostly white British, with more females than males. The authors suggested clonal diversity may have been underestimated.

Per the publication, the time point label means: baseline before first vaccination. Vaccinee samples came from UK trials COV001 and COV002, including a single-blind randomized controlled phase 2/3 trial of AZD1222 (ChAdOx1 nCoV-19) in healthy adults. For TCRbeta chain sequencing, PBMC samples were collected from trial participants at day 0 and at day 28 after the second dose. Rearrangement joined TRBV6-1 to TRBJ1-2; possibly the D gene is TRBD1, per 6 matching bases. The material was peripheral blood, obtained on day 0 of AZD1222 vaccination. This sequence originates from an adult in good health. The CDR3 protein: CASSESGQPLYYGYTF. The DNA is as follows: TGTGCCAGCAGTGAATCCGGACAGCCTCTATACTATGGCTACACCTTC.